The sequence of this TCR beta chain was determined in a study of T cell repertoires in cytomegalovirus infection. About the research overall: Selection of CMV epitopes for the study included recently identified HLA-C-restricted and well-studied HLA-B-restricted ones.

One entry per CDR3 protein, called by TCRdb with MiXCR from the reads. Of around 900,000 distinct CDR3 sequences listed, around 32% are singletons. In the case of this clonotype: Its antigen remains unidentified.

This CDR3 is 13 amino acids long. The ends lost 4 bases at V and 11 bases at J; junction bases unmatched: 9. CDR1 is DFQATT, CDR2 SNEGSKA, per germline (reference sequence). This sequence was found in a human donor in good health (CMV status not recorded). Some clones in this sample may be carry-over from other donors' samples. The material sequenced was cultured CD8+ T cells from PBMCs, taken from culture after CMV antigen stimulation. The J gene is TRBJ1-1, the V gene TRBV20-1; 11 nucleotides agree with TRBD1. The CDR3 nucleotides read TGCAGTGCTACTGGGACAGGGGGTTTGGATGCTTTCTTT. This codes for CSATGTGGLDAFF.